The T cell receptor beta chain under discussion was sequenced for a study of T cells after yellow fever vaccination. General study results and limits: Abundant clonotypes (contaminants from the bulk population) could be present in FACS-sorted repertoires.

Each CDR3 protein gets one entry after TCRdb re-called the 5' RACE reads with MiXCR. The sample lists about 330,000 distinct CDR3 sequences, approximately 7% seen once, with 15% to 20% in the top ten. From germline, CDR1 is SGHTA and CDR2 FQGNSA. The germline V and J ends were trimmed by 3 bases and 17 bases, with 14 bases remaining between them. The CDR3 has 12 residues. About this clonotype: The target antigen is unknown.

The chain couples TRBV7-2 to TRBJ1-6; possibly TRBD1 for D (5 bases). The clonotype originates from a man aged 18 to 30 who received the YFV17D yellow fever vaccine. The sequenced sample was PBMCs, obtained 45 days after the first yellow fever vaccination. For the CDR3, the DNA is TGTGCCAGCAGCTTTGACAGCCCTCTGTTCCACTTT. This translates into CASSFDSPLFHF.